A selection of T cell receptor beta chains follows, all from one sample in a study of beta chain features in type 1 diabetes. Sequenced by immunoSEQ multiplex PCR; TCRdb stores in-frame clones only, minus some. The sample contains 240,000 or so clones, approximately 15% of which appear only once. What was sequenced was naive CD4+ T cells from blood. The receptors here all came from a man aged 25-45 years with type 1 diabetes. Each CDR3 is given with its conserved first and last residue. Each record gives: clone size, V gene, D gene, J gene, CDR3 DNA, CDR3 protein. The D gene is left open where the match is weak. Rows give clone size only sometimes, using once, few, many, or a class for an expanded clone.

size: few; V: TRBV6-5; D: .; J: TRBJ1-3; DNA: TGTGCCAGCAGTACCACAGGAAGCTCTGGAAACACCATATATTTT; CDR3: CASSTTGSSGNTIYF
size: .; V: TRBV7-9; D: TRBD2; J: TRBJ2-1; DNA: TGTGCCAGCAGCTTAGACCTAGCGGGAGGGTCCTACAATGAGCAGTTCTTC; CDR3: CASSLDLAGGSYNEQFF
size: .; V: TRBV19; D: .; J: TRBJ1-1; DNA: TGTGCCAGTAACCAACAGGGGAACACTGAAGCTTTCTTT; CDR3: CASNQQGNTEAFF
size: .; V: TRBV19; D: .; J: TRBJ1-1; DNA: TGTGCCAGTAGCCCGGCAGGAAAAGTTATGAACACTGAAGCTTTCTTT; CDR3: CASSPAGKVMNTEAFF
size: .; V: TRBV5-1; D: TRBD1; J: TRBJ2-2; DNA: TGCGCCAGCAGCCCACAGGGGACCGGGGAGCTGTTTTTT; CDR3: CASSPQGTGELFF
size: few; V: TRBV10-3; D: .; J: TRBJ2-7; DNA: TGTGCCACCCGGACTGATACCTACGAGCAGTACTTC; CDR3: CATRTDTYEQYF
size: .; V: TRBV29-1; D: .; J: TRBJ1-2; DNA: TGCAGCGTTGTTACAGACTATGGCTACACCTTC; CDR3: CSVVTDYGYTF
size: .; V: TRBV9; D: .; J: TRBJ2-6; DNA: TGTGCCAGCAGCGTAGTTGGGGGGTCTGGGGCCAACGTCCTGACTTTC; CDR3: CASSVVGGSGANVLTF
size: .; V: TRBV6-1; D: TRBD2; J: TRBJ2-5; DNA: TGTGCCAGCAGTACTAGCGGAAAAGAGACCCAGTACTTC; CDR3: CASSTSGKETQYF
size: .; V: TRBV30; D: .; J: TRBJ2-1; DNA: TGTGCCTGGAGTGTACTAAGGGAGAAGCAGTTCTTC; CDR3: CAWSVLREKQFF
size: .; V: TRBV28; D: TRBD1; J: TRBJ1-1; DNA: TGTGCCAGCAGTAGACTCCGGACAGGGGCTTTCTTT; CDR3: CASSRLRTGAFF
size: .; V: TRBV15; D: .; J: TRBJ1-1; DNA: TGTGCCACCAGCAGAGGGGTCGGGGGGAGAAAGGGTGAAGCTTTCTTT; CDR3: CATSRGVGGRKGEAFF
size: many; V: TRBV7-9; D: .; J: TRBJ2-5; DNA: TGTGCCAGCGGCAGGGAAGAGACCCAGTACTTC; CDR3: CASGREETQYF
size: .; V: TRBV25-1; D: .; J: TRBJ1-1; DNA: TGTGCCAGCAGTGAACACGGGGGGAACACTGAAGCTTTCTTT; CDR3: CASSEHGGNTEAFF
size: .; V: TRBV14; D: .; J: TRBJ2-2; DNA: TGTGCCAGCAGCCAAGTCAGATACACCGGGGAGCTGTTTTTT; CDR3: CASSQVRYTGELFF
size: few; V: TRBV20-1; D: .; J: TRBJ2-7; DNA: TGCAGCGTCCCTTACTCGAACGAGCAGTACTTC; CDR3: CSVPYSNEQYF
size: .; V: TRBV5-4; D: TRBD1; J: TRBJ2-1; DNA: TGTGCCAGCAGCCAGGACAGGGGAGGCCATGAGCAGTTCTTC; CDR3: CASSQDRGGHEQFF
size: .; V: TRBV19; D: TRBD2; J: TRBJ2-3; DNA: TGTGCCAGTAGTCCGGGGGGAGTCCCAGATACGCAGTATTTT; CDR3: CASSPGGVPDTQYF
size: few; V: TRBV7-9; D: .; J: TRBJ1-1; DNA: TGTGCCAGCAGCTTAGAGGGGGAAACTGAAGCTTTCTTT; CDR3: CASSLEGETEAFF
size: few; V: TRBV5-1; D: .; J: TRBJ2-3; DNA: TGCGCCAGCAGTCCCGGGGAGATCACAGATACGCAGTATTTT; CDR3: CASSPGEITDTQYF
size: few; V: TRBV6-5; D: TRBD1; J: TRBJ2-7; DNA: TGTGCCAGCAGTTACTCTCTCCAGGGGGCAAGGTACGAGCAGTACTTC; CDR3: CASSYSLQGARYEQYF
size: .; V: TRBV5-1; D: .; J: TRBJ2-3; DNA: TGCGCCAGCAGCTTGGAGGGGGGGGCCGTCGCAGATACGCAGTATTTT; CDR3: CASSLEGGAVADTQYF
size: .; V: TRBV2; D: TRBD1; J: TRBJ1-5; DNA: TGTGCCAGCAGTACACAGGGGGCGCGGCAGCCCCAGCATTTT; CDR3: CASSTQGARQPQHF
size: few; V: TRBV11-2; D: .; J: TRBJ1-2; DNA: TGTGCCAGCACCTACCGACAGGAGGTAAACTATGGCTACACCTTC; CDR3: CASTYRQEVNYGYTF
size: .; V: TRBV5-1; D: .; J: TRBJ2-7; DNA: TGCGCCAGCAGCTTGGCACAGGAGTTATTCTACGAGCAGTACTTC; CDR3: CASSLAQELFYEQYF
size: .; V: TRBV5-1; D: .; J: TRBJ2-7; DNA: TGCGCCAGCAGCCAGCCGGGACAATACGAGCAGTACTTC; CDR3: CASSQPGQYEQYF
size: .; V: TRBV18; D: .; J: TRBJ2-1; DNA: TGTGCCAGCTCACCAGACGACGCGGTGGGGGGCAATGAGCAGTTCTTC; CDR3: CASSPDDAVGGNEQFF
size: .; V: TRBV30; D: TRBD1; J: TRBJ1-2; DNA: TGTGCCTGGGGGGACAGGCGGGGCTACACCTTC; CDR3: CAWGDRRGYTF
size: few; V: TRBV6-1; D: .; J: TRBJ2-7; DNA: TGTGCCAGCAGTGGAGGGGGAGAGGGCGAGCAGTACTTC; CDR3: CASSGGGEGEQYF
size: few; V: TRBV18; D: .; J: TRBJ2-3; DNA: TGTGCCAGCTCACCGCGGGCGGATACGCAGTATTTT; CDR3: CASSPRADTQYF
size: .; V: TRBV7-2; D: .; J: TRBJ2-7; DNA: TGTGCCAGCAGCTTAGGGGGCTCAGCCATCGAGCAGTACTTC; CDR3: CASSLGGSAIEQYF
size: few; V: TRBV6-5; D: TRBD1; J: TRBJ2-1; DNA: TGTGCCAGCAGTGCGACAGGGGGACCCTACAATGAGCAGTTCTTC; CDR3: CASSATGGPYNEQFF